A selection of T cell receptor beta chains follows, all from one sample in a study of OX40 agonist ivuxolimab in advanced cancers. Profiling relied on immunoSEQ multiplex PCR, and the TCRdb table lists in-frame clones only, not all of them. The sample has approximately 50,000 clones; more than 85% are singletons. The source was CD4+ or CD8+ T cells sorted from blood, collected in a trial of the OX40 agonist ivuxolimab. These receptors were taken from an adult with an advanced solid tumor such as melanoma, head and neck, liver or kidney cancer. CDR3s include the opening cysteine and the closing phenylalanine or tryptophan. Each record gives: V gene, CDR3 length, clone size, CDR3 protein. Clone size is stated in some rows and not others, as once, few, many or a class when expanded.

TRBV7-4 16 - CASSPYGGAPTGELFF
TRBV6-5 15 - CASSYSGGTGDEQYF
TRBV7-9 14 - CASSFVTGDGKLFF
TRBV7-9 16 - CASSLVGRNIQETQYF
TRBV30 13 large CAWSEDSTQPQHF
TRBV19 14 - CASSITGEWTEAFF
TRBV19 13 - CASSITLSYEQYF
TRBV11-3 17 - CASSLDRTGGTYNEQFF
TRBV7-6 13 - CASSSTAYYEQYF
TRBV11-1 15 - CASSLDLALIEEQFF
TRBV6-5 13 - CASSWGARSPLHF
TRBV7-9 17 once CASSLGWWGASTDTQYF
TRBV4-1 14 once CASSQDSGAGVEYF
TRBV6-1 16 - CASSESPGSEGYEQYF
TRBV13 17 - CASSYQGAGSGANVLTF
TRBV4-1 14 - CASSSSGTTYEQYF
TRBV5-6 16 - CASSIQWTGLKETQYF
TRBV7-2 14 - CASSPRGSNQPQHF
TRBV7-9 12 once CASSFRAYEQYF
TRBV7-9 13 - CASSLGGEETQYF
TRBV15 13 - CATSRDENTEAFF
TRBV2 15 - CASSETTSVDHEQFF
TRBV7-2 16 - CASSPDVGLGNTEAFF
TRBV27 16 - CASSFLLAGGTDTQYF
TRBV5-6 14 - CASSFETGVYEQYF
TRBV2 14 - CASSDGTDIYEQYF
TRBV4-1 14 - CASSAGGTYNEQFF
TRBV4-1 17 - CASSLLSLAGEGDTQYF
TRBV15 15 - CATSLDANSGNTIYF
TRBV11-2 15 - CASSTFGQGSYGYTF
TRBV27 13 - CASSVDRYNEQFF
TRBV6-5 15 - CASSQGTTGANVLTF
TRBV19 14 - CASSTRQGMNEQYF
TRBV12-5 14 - CASGLMGLGTEAFF
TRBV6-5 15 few CASSLAGGAYNEQFF
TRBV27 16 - CASNRDREGGANVLTF
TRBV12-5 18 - CASGQPSTGWVGGNTIYF
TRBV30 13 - CAWSDNMNTEAFF
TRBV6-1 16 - CASSDWTEGGVYEQYF
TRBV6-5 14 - CASSSPGKNTEAFF
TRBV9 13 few CASSHGGNSPLHF